These 26 T cell receptor beta chains were sequenced from one sample in a study of blood T cell repertoires in COVID-19. TCRdb's table, derived via immunoSEQ multiplex PCR, lists solely in-frame clones and lacks some. The sample contains about 22,000 clones, 90% of which appear only once. The sample comprised peripheral blood. The receptors were gathered from a man between 70 and 80 years old with acute or convalescent COVID-19.

This clone was seen more than once but under ten times. V is TRBV11-2 and J is TRBJ1-2; D might be TRBD1 (5 bases). This CDR3 comprises 14 residues. Germline CDR1 is SGHAT and CDR2 is FQNNGV. V lost 6 bases and J lost 2, with 13 bases in between. Here the CDR3 DNA reads TGTGCCAGCAGTCTAGACCGACAGAACTATGGCTACACCTTC. Its translation: CASSLDRQNYGYTF.

This rearrangement joins TRBV28 to TRBJ1-2, with TRBD1 identical over 7 bases. CDR3 length: 13 amino acids. Germline CDR1 MDHEN, CDR2 SYDVKM. V was clipped by 3 bases and J by 10 bases; unmatched bases: 8. In DNA, the CDR3 is TGTGCCAGCAGTTTGCGGACAGGTATGGACTACACCTTC. Amino acid sequence: CASSLRTGMDYTF.

The chain employs TRBV6-2 or TRBV6-3 and TRBJ2-3; 8 positions agree with TRBD2. Trimming took 2 bases from V and 4 from J; bases not matched to a gene: 8. In germline, CDR1 is MNHEY, CDR2 SVGEGT. This CDR3 is 16 amino acids long. The CDR3: CASSYPGTRLADTQYF. For the CDR3, the DNA is TGTGCCAGCAGTTACCCTGGGACTAGGCTAGCAGATACGCAGTATTTT.

The chain links TRBV19 to TRBJ2-5; TRBD2 matches at 12 bases. CDR1 LNHDA and CDR2 SQIVND come from the germline V gene (reference sequence). There are 15 residues in the CDR3. After removal of 6 bases from V and 1 base from J, the junction contained 3 bases not matched to a gene. The CDR3 bases are TGTGCCAGTAGCGTGACTAGCGGGGGCCAAGAGACCCAGTACTTC. Protein: CASSVTSGGQETQYF.

This clone has only one observation. V and J are TRBV9 and TRBJ2-1, with 7 nucleotides matching TRBD2. Germline-derived CDR1 and CDR2 are SGDLS and YYNGEE. V dropped 0 bases and J dropped 8; count of bases not matched to a gene: 8. CDR3 length: 15 amino acids. This CDR3 reads CASSVDGLGRDEQFF. The DNA of the CDR3 is TGTGCCAGCAGCGTAGATGGACTAGGGCGGGATGAGCAGTTCTTC.

The DNA for the CDR3 is TGTGCCAGCAGCCTGCACGGGGAAAACTATGGCTACACCTTC. Amino acids: CASSLHGENYGYTF. The chain recombines TRBV3-1 (or the pseudogene TRBV3-2) with TRBJ1-2; D unresolved. The CDR3 totals 14 residues. Germline V gene lookup returns CDR1 LGHDT and CDR2 YNNKEL (reference sequence). The germline V and J ends were trimmed by 4 bases and 2 bases, with 11 bases remaining between them.

The genes are TRBV29-1 and TRBJ2-5; no clear D gene. CDR1 SQVTM and CDR2 ANQGSEA come from the germline V gene. The CDR3 runs 11 residues. Trimming left V 7 bases short and J 5 bases short, with 11 bases between. This CDR3 is CSELTGETQYF. CDR3 DNA sequence: TGCAGCGAACTGACTGGGGAGACCCAGTACTTC.

The chain links TRBV27 to TRBJ1-5; possible D gene TRBD1, 6 bases. Germline-derived CDR1 and CDR2 are MNHEY and SMNVEV (reference sequence). Trimming left V 3 bases short and J 2 bases short, with 14 bases between. The CDR3 is 16 residues long. CDR3 nucleotides: TGTGCCAGCAGTTTCAAATCAGGGGTAGGCAATCAGCCCCAGCATTTT. It codes for CASSFKSGVGNQPQHF.

The chain carries TRBV2 and TRBJ1-1; TRBD1 is a possible D gene (5 bases). Between the trimmed V and J ends, which lost 7 bases and 0 bases, there was a span of 9 bases. Germline CDR1 reads SNHLY; CDR2 reads FYNNEI. This CDR3 has 13 amino acids. DNA of the CDR3: TGTGCCAGCACCAGGGATATGAACACTGAAGCTTTCTTT. As protein: CASTRDMNTEAFF.

CDR3 nucleotides: TGTGCCAGCAGCGGAGGGACAGGATCCGGGGTAGGTAATTCACCCCTCCACTTT. Translation: CASSGGTGSGVGNSPLHF. The rearrangement links TRBV9 to TRBJ1-6; 8 positions match TRBD1. V shed 3 bases and J 6 bases; nucleotides not matched to a gene: 14. The CDR3 is made up of 18 amino acids. Germline V gene lookup returns CDR1 SGDLS and CDR2 YYNGEE.

The gene calls are TRBV19 and TRBJ1-4; D gene ambiguous. V was trimmed by 3 bases and J by 6 bases, leaving 14 bases between them. CDR1 and CDR2 (germline): LNHDA, SQIVND (reference sequence). This CDR3 region has 15 residues. The CDR3 nucleotides read TGTGCCAGTAGTATCGTCCAGTCGCTGGATGAAAAACTGTTTTTT. Translating it yields CASSIVQSLDEKLFF.

This clone was seen more than once but under ten times. The V call is TRBV15, the J call TRBJ2-1, with 8 bases lining up with TRBD2. Germline V gene sequence: CDR1 LNHNV, CDR2 YYDKDF (reference sequence). V trimming: 8 bases; J trimming: 4 bases; junction bases outside the gene matches: 10. This CDR3 is built from 15 residues. CDR3 sequence: CATSRETGGYNEQFF. DNA of the CDR3: TGTGCCACCTCGCGAGAAACGGGGGGGTACAATGAGCAGTTCTTC.

The chain uses TRBV28 and TRBJ1-2; perhaps TRBD1 as D (5 bases). The CDR3 sequence is 17 residues long. CDR1 and CDR2 (germline): MDHEN, SYDVKM. Trimming took off 10 bases at V and 4 bases at J, with 28 bases between the two ends. The CDR3 loop is CATDITKTGVGSYGYTF. CDR3 bases: TGTGCCACCGACATCACGAAAACAGGAGTGGGGTCCTATGGCTACACCTTC.

This chain joins TRBV2 and TRBJ1-5, with a weak D call TRBD1 (5 bases). The CDR3 consists of 14 residues. Trimming removed 3 bases at V and 6 bases at J, with 12 bases between. Germline CDR1 and CDR2: SNHLY and FYNNEI. CDR3 residues: CASSEQGVSQPQHF. The CDR3 coding sequence is TGTGCCAGCAGTGAGCAGGGTGTGAGTCAGCCCCAGCATTTT.

The rearrangement uses TRBV5-1 and TRBJ1-6, with 7 bases fitting TRBD1. The CDR3 sequence is 17 residues long. V trimming: 1 base; J trimming: 4 bases; junction bases outside the gene matches: 8. The germline gives CDR1 SGHRS, CDR2 YFSETQ. CDR3: CASSLLGVQGYNSPLHF. CDR3 sequence (DNA): TGCGCCAGCAGCTTGTTGGGAGTACAGGGGTATAATTCACCCCTCCACTTT. Combining the CDR3 with reference TRBV5-1 and TRBJ1-6 gives the whole variable domain KAGVTQTPRYLIKTRGQQVTLSCSPISGHRSVSWYQQTPGQGLQFLFEYFSETQRNKGNFPGRFSGRQFSNSRSEMNVSTLELGDSALYLCASSLLGVQGYNSPLHFGNGTRLTVT.

The gene calls are TRBV19 and TRBJ1-2; no firm D call. This CDR3 region has 17 residues. The V end was cut by 0 bases, the J end by 6 bases, with 20 bases between. Germline V CDR1 and CDR2: LNHDA, SQIVND (reference sequence). The CDR3 protein is CASSIDGLSVRINGYTF. The CDR3, as DNA: TGTGCCAGTAGTATAGATGGCCTTTCTGTAAGAATTAATGGCTACACCTTC.

The chain joins TRBV9 to TRBJ2-2; a possible D gene is TRBD2 (5 bases). Germline V gene data show CDR1 as SGDLS and CDR2 as YYNGEE. The CDR3 has 16 amino acids. V lost 0 bases to trimming and J lost 4 bases, with 13 bases between them. In DNA, the CDR3 is TGTGCCAGCAGCGTAGCTACGGGGATCTCCACCGGGGAGCTGTTTTTT. Residues: CASSVATGISTGELFF.

This chain joins TRBV6-5 and TRBJ1-1; 8 bases line up with TRBD1. Germline trimming cut 5 bases from V and 4 bases from J; bases unmatched to any gene: 6. The CDR3 is 14 residues long. CDR1 is MNHEY, CDR2 SVGAGI, per germline. The DNA for the CDR3 is TGTGCCAGCAGTCAAATAACAGGGGGCACTGAAGCTTTCTTT. Translation: CASSQITGGTEAFF.

V and J are TRBV5-1 and TRBJ2-1; the match to TRBD2 covers 11 bases. This CDR3 comprises 15 residues. Germline V CDR1 and CDR2: SGHRS, YFSETQ. V was clipped by 0 bases and J by 7 bases; unmatched bases: 3. CDR3 bases: TGCGCCAGCAGCTTGGAGGCTAGCGGGAGGAATGAGCAGTTCTTC. This codes for CASSLEASGRNEQFF.

In this sample, this clone turned up a few times. The rearrangement links TRBV4-1 to TRBJ2-2; D gene ambiguous. This CDR3 has 16 amino acids. Germline values: CDR1 MGHRA, CDR2 YSYEKL. The V gene lost 4 bases and the J gene lost 2 bases, with 14 bases spanning the gap. As DNA, the CDR3 is TGCGCCAGCAGCCTTCCTAGGCAGAAAAACACCGGGGAGCTGTTTTTT. Its translation is CASSLPRQKNTGELFF.

V usage is TRBV19 and J usage is TRBJ2-1, with 7 bases identical to TRBD2. CDR3 size: 15 residues. Germline-derived CDR1 and CDR2 are LNHDA and SQIVND (reference sequence). V gave up 8 bases and J gave up 4 bases; unmatched junction bases: 11. This CDR3 is CASRPEGAGYNEQFF. CDR3 in DNA: TGTGCCAGTCGCCCGGAGGGAGCGGGGTACAATGAGCAGTTCTTC.

The V gene is TRBV7-8, the J gene TRBJ1-4, with a possible D match to TRBD1 (5 bases). This CDR3 has 15 residues. V lost 5 bases, J lost 5 bases, and 15 bases lay in between. The germline gives CDR1 SGHVS, CDR2 FQNEAQ. This chain's CDR3 is CASSRSGGWNEKLFF. In DNA, the CDR3 is TGTGCCAGCAGCCGCTCGGGGGGGTGGAATGAAAAACTGTTTTTT.

As for this clone: The same CDR3 arises from other DNA sequences in this sample as well. The V call is TRBV6-5, the J call TRBJ2-7, with 10 positions matching TRBD1. This CDR3 contains 15 residues. Trimming cost V 2 bases and J 4 bases; bases outside gene matches: 5. The V gene's germline CDR1 is MNHEY and CDR2 SVGAGI. Here the CDR3 reads CASSYRDRGFYEQYF. CDR3 coding DNA: TGTGCCAGCAGTTACCGGGACAGGGGTTTTTACGAGCAGTACTTC.

The chain recombines TRBV5-6 with TRBJ1-4; D may be TRBD1 (6 bases). The CDR3 consists of 15 residues. Germline CDR1 and CDR2: SGHDT and YYEEEE. Trimming removed 0 bases at V and 7 bases at J, with 13 bases between. The CDR3 spells CASSLGLGAGEKLFF. The CDR3 DNA sequence: TGTGCCAGCAGCTTGGGGCTGGGGGCAGGTGAAAAACTGTTTTTT.

The chain employs TRBV7-2 and TRBJ1-2; TRBD1 agrees at 8 bases. CDR3 length: 14 residues. Per the germline V gene, CDR1 is SGHTA and CDR2 is FQGNSA. V lost 6 bases to trimming and J lost 4 bases; unmatched junction nucleotides: 7. CDR3 in amino acids: CASREGTGIYGYTF. CDR3 nucleotide sequence: TGTGCCAGCAGAGAAGGGACAGGAATCTATGGCTACACCTTC.

V usage is TRBV6-5 and J usage is TRBJ1-1, with D tentatively TRBD1 (5 bases). This CDR3 has 14 residues. Germline V gene sequence: CDR1 MNHEY, CDR2 SVGAGI. The V end lost 4 bases, the J end lost 3 bases, and 12 bases lay between the germline ends. Written as DNA, the CDR3 is TGTGCCAGCAGTTCAGGGCCCCGATACACTGAAGCTTTCTTT. It encodes CASSSGPRYTEAFF.